This T cell receptor beta chain was obtained from a study of shared clonotypes between healthy human individuals. Overall study context: CD4 naive cells filled three plates per donor, CD4 memory three, CD8 naive two and CD8 memory one. Whole-study findings and limits: Researchers found naive subsets generally carried larger estimated richness than memory subsets.

Worth noting for this clone: No antigen is known for it.

Profiling relied on immunoSEQ multiplex PCR, and the TCRdb table lists in-frame clones only, not all of them. This table holds 550,000 to 700,000 clones, approximately 73% found once. A split of CD4+ cells into CD45RA+ naive and CD45RA-negative memory subsets was performed. After removal of 8 bases from V and 1 base from J, the junction contained 6 bases not matched to a gene. This CDR3 is built from 16 residues. Germline-derived CDR1 and CDR2 are MDHEN and SYDVKM. The rearrangement uses TRBV28 and TRBJ2-2; 11 bases are a match to TRBD2. The TCR sequence derives from a woman aged 30 to 39 in good health. The sample taken for sequencing was memory CD4+ T cells sorted from blood. The subset was: CD45RA-negative fraction. The CDR3 is CASGPLAGVNTGELFF. The CDR3 DNA sequence: TGTGCCAGCGGCCCACTAGCGGGAGTGAACACCGGGGAGCTGTTTTTT.